Sequencing of this TCR beta chain was carried out in a study of blood T cells in healthy people across ages. Per germline, CDR1 SGHVS and CDR2 FQNEAQ. This CDR3 is 17 amino acids long. The V end lost 1 base, the J end lost 6 bases, and 22 bases lay between the germline ends. Together with a sample-barcoded 5' primer, a J-beta primer mix was included in a second PCR lasting roughly 6 to 12 cycles. One entry per CDR3 protein, called by TCRdb with MiXCR from the 5' RACE reads. The sample has 800,000 or so distinct CDR3 sequences; around 25% are singletons. These data also formed part of another study, on T cells of mothers and their children.

The sample taken for sequencing was blood. V and J are TRBV7-8 and TRBJ2-7, with D possibly being TRBD2 (5 bases). The source of this sequence is a boy younger than 18 in good health. The CDR3, as DNA: TGTGCCAGCAGCTTAGGGGAGCCCTTATTTCCCCAGCGCGAGCAGTACTTC. Protein product: CASSLGEPLFPQREQYF.